Sequencing of this T cell receptor beta chain was carried out in a study of PD-1 blockade in classical Hodgkin lymphoma. Findings and limits, study-wide: Nothing has yet pinned down what causes the repertoire differences, possibly disease activity or prior therapy. Healthy donors reportedly exceeded newly diagnosed patients in baseline TCR diversity.

The trim removed 2 bases at V and 4 bases at J, leaving 4 bases unmatched. Germline loops: CDR1 LNHNV, CDR2 YYDKDF (reference sequence). The CDR3 length is 15 residues. Assay used: immunoSEQ multiplex PCR; TCRdb lists only in-frame clones, some missing. The sample comprises fewer than 20,000 clones, 75% to 95% of which are singletons, and less than 8.5% rests with the top ten. For this clone: What it binds is not known.

Specified time point: newly diagnosed, previously untreated cHL patient sample. Comparison used PBMCs from newly diagnosed, untreated classical Hodgkin lymphoma. The source is a human donor with classical Hodgkin lymphoma. Sequencing was done on a sample of peripheral blood mononuclear cells (PBMCs). This chain connects TRBV15 to TRBJ2-1; 8 bases map to TRBD2. CDR3 in amino acids: CATSRRLARYNEQFF. DNA of the CDR3: TGTGCCACCAGCAGAAGACTAGCGCGATACAATGAGCAGTTCTTC.